Listed here are 19 T cell receptor beta chains from one sample, sequenced in a study of CD8+ T cells in alopecia areata. Extracted RNA was reverse transcribed into cDNA, the sequencing template. TCRdb's table, derived via immunoSEQ multiplex PCR, lists solely in-frame clones and lacks some. The data hold more than 150,000 clones, with approximately 59% observed a single time. The material sequenced was CD4+ T cells sorted from blood, taken at week 0. The receptors originated from a human donor with alopecia areata.

V gene TRBV7-9 combines with J gene TRBJ2-2; D remains ambiguous. Trimming took off 5 bases at V and 7 bases at J, with 8 bases between the two ends. From germline, CDR1 is SEHNR and CDR2 FQNEAQ (reference sequence). The CDR3 totals 12 residues. DNA for the CDR3: TGTGCCAGCAGCGCAGAAATCGGGGAGCTGTTTTTT. Translated: CASSAEIGELFF. Filled out from reference TRBV7-9 and TRBJ2-2, the complete variable domain reads DTGVSQNPRHKITKRGQNVTFRCDPISEHNRLYWYRQTLGQGPEFLTYFQNEAQLEKSRLLSDRFSAERPKGSFSTLEIQRTEQGDSAMYLCASSAEIGELFFGEGSRLTVL.

The chain recombines TRBV5-1 with TRBJ2-2; D possibly matches TRBD1 or TRBD2 (6 bases each). Germline V gives CDR1 SGHRS, CDR2 YFSETQ. V was shortened by 0 bases and J by 0 bases, with 9 bases between the two germline ends. The CDR3 spans 16 residues. The CDR3: CASSLAGGTNTGELFF. The CDR3 nucleotides are TGCGCCAGCAGCTTGGCCGGGGGCACGAACACCGGGGAGCTGTTTTTT.

This chain joins TRBV7-2 and TRBJ2-7; 9 bases are shared with TRBD1. Germline V gene lookup returns CDR1 SGHTA and CDR2 FQGNSA. With V trimmed by 5 bases and J by 2 bases, 4 bases remained unmatched. The CDR3 runs 14 residues. DNA of the CDR3: TGTGCCAGCAGCCTGGGACAGGGTACCTACGAGCAGTACTTC. This gives the protein CASSLGQGTYEQYF. Full variable domain (rest looked up from reference TRBV7-2 and TRBJ2-7): GAGVSQSPSNKVTEKGKDVELRCDPISGHTALYWYRQSLGQGLEFLIYFQGNSAPDKSGLPSDRFSAERTGGSVSTLTIQRTQQEDSAVYLCASSLGQGTYEQYFGPGTRLTVT.

The chain uses TRBV4-1 and TRBJ1-2, with 8 bases fitting TRBD1. The CDR3 covers 14 residues. The germline CDR1 and CDR2 sequences are MGHRA and YSYEKL. Unmatched junction bases numbered 5, after V lost 1 base and J lost 7 bases. In DNA form, the CDR3 reads TGCGCCAGCAGCCAAGGGGACAGGACCGGTGGCTACACCTTC. Translation gives CASSQGDRTGGYTF.

The chain couples TRBV19 to TRBJ1-2; no definite D call. Germline CDR1 LNHDA, CDR2 SQIVND (reference sequence). Trimming took 5 bases from V and 4 from J, leaving 14 bases between them. The CDR3 is 14 amino acids. The CDR3 DNA follows: TGTGCCAGTAGTGTCACAGAGAGCCGCTATGGCTACACCTTC. This translates into CASSVTESRYGYTF.

This chain links TRBV12-5 with TRBJ2-7; D perhaps matches TRBD2 (6 bases). The germline V gene has CDR1 LGHNT and CDR2 FRNRAP. The CDR3 has 12 amino acids. V lost 6 bases and J lost 5, with 11 bases in between. Written as DNA, the CDR3 is TGTGCTAGTGGAACGGGGGTTCACGAGCAGTACTTC. This codes for CASGTGVHEQYF.

In the case of this clone: Other DNA sequences in the sample encode the same CDR3. The CDR3 nucleotides are TGTGCCACCAGCAGGGCTTCCCAAGAGACCCAGTACTTC. This gives the protein CATSRASQETQYF. The gene calls are TRBV15 and TRBJ2-5; no clear D gene. Trimming removed 3 bases at V and 1 base at J, with 6 bases between. The CDR3 consists of 13 residues. From germline, CDR1 is LNHNV and CDR2 YYDKDF (reference sequence).

The CDR3 region has the DNA TGCAGCGTTGGTGAGGGGAGGCAGACCCAGTACTTC. It translates to CSVGEGRQTQYF. V is TRBV29-1 and J is TRBJ2-5; D is possibly TRBD2 (6 bases). The CDR3 is 12 residues long. Germline V gene data show CDR1 as SQVTM and CDR2 as ANQGSEA. Trimming cost V 4 bases and J 6 bases, with 12 bases left between them.

The V gene is TRBV29-1, the J gene TRBJ2-5, with 7 nucleotides matching TRBD2. The J segment lost 3 bases and the V segment lost 6 bases, leaving 4 bases of the junction unmatched. In germline, CDR1 is SQVTM, CDR2 ANQGSEA. This CDR3 is 12 amino acids long. The chain's CDR3 is CSVFAGEETQYF. The CDR3 DNA follows: TGCAGCGTGTTCGCGGGGGAAGAGACCCAGTACTTC.

V gene TRBV19 combines with J gene TRBJ2-1; perhaps TRBD2 as D (5 bases). With 9 bases removed from V and 8 bases from J, the gap between germline ends came to 20 bases. This CDR3 is 14 amino acids long. Germline CDR1 and CDR2: LNHDA and SQIVND (reference sequence). CDR3 residues: CASSRGDQRDEQFF. DNA for the CDR3: TGTGCCAGCTCGCGCGGAGACCAGAGGGATGAGCAGTTCTTC.

This clone was counted a few times. The V gene is TRBV29-1, the J gene TRBJ1-2; D is unresolved. In germline, CDR1 is SQVTM, CDR2 ANQGSEA. The CDR3 extends over 11 amino acids. Trimming took off 3 bases at V and 6 bases at J, with 8 bases between the two ends. CDR3 protein: CSVDRKDGYTF. CDR3 nucleotide sequence: TGCAGCGTTGACCGCAAGGATGGCTACACCTTC. The full variable domain, its missing parts supplied by reference TRBV29-1 and TRBJ1-2, is SAVISQKPSRDICQRGTSLTIQCQVDSQVTMMFWYRQQPGQSLTLIATANQGSEATYESGFVIDKFPISRPNLTFSTLTVSNMSPEDSSIYLCSVDRKDGYTFGSGTRLTVV.

The V and J genes are TRBV6-4 and TRBJ2-6; TRBD1 matches 9 bases. The V and J ends lost 8 bases and 2 bases, in that order; junction bases with no gene match: 19. The V gene's germline CDR1 is MRHNA and CDR2 SNTAGT. This CDR3 region has 20 residues. Written as DNA, the CDR3 is TGTGCCAGCCGTTATAGATGGGGGGACAGGGTCGGCACTGGGGCCAACGTCCTGACTTTC. This sequence encodes CASRYRWGDRVGTGANVLTF.

This clone was counted a few times. This rearrangement joins TRBV19 to TRBJ2-7; a possible D gene is TRBD1 (5 bases). The CDR3 totals 15 residues. V lost 1 base and J 0 bases, leaving 10 bases between the germline ends. Germline V gene data show CDR1 as LNHDA and CDR2 as SQIVND (reference sequence). The CDR3 loop is CASSIAPDTSYEQYF. CDR3 DNA sequence: TGTGCCAGTAGTATAGCCCCGGACACCTCCTACGAGCAGTACTTC.

The rearrangement links TRBV7-2 to TRBJ2-1, with 8 bases identical to TRBD1. V trimming: 4 bases; J trimming: 7 bases; junction bases outside the gene matches: 3. Germline CDR1 SGHTA, CDR2 FQGNSA. The CDR3 is 13 residues long. This chain's CDR3 is CASSSNRGNEQFF. As DNA, the CDR3 is TGTGCCAGCAGCTCCAACAGGGGGAATGAGCAGTTCTTC.

A few counts support this clone. The gene calls are TRBV29-1 and TRBJ1-1; a weak D match, TRBD1 (5 bases). The V gene lost 5 bases and the J gene lost 1 base, with 11 bases spanning the gap. This CDR3 has 13 residues. The germline V gene encodes CDR1 SQVTM and CDR2 ANQGSEA. The CDR3 here is CSVWQGSNTEAFF. The DNA for the CDR3 is TGCAGCGTTTGGCAGGGATCGAACACTGAAGCTTTCTTT.

V gene TRBV30 combines with J gene TRBJ2-7, with TRBD2 as a possible D gene (7 bases). Germline assignment: CDR1 GTSNPN and CDR2 SVGIG (reference sequence). The germline V and J ends were trimmed by 1 base and 3 bases, with 10 bases remaining between them. The CDR3 extends over 13 amino acids. CDR3: CAWSGEGVYEQYF. As DNA, the CDR3 is TGTGCCTGGAGTGGGGAGGGGGTCTACGAGCAGTACTTC. The full variable domain, rest sourced from reference TRBV30 and TRBJ2-7, is SQTIHQWPATLVQPVGSPLSLECTVEGTSNPNLYWYRQAAGRGLQLLFYSVGIGQISSEVPQNLSASRPQDRQFILSSKKLLLSDSGFYLCAWSGEGVYEQYFGPGTRLTVT.

The chain is built from TRBV6-1 and TRBJ1-1; D is possibly TRBD1 (6 bases). There are 13 residues in the CDR3. V dropped 5 bases and J dropped 1 base, with 8 bases sitting between them. CDR1 is MNHNS, CDR2 SASEGT, per germline. CDR3 sequence (DNA): TGTGCCAGCAGTCAACAGGGGAACACTGAAGCTTTCTTT. Protein: CASSQQGNTEAFF.

The V gene is TRBV28, the J gene TRBJ2-7; D is ambiguous. Trimming left V 6 bases short and J 3 bases short, with 12 bases between. Germline CDR1 and CDR2: MDHEN and SYDVKM. The CDR3 has 13 residues. CDR3 in DNA: TGTGCCAGCAGGCCGGGTCGGAGCTACGAGCAGTACTTC. It is translated as CASRPGRSYEQYF. Based on the CDR3 plus reference TRBV28 and TRBJ2-7, the full variable domain is DVKVTQSSRYLVKRTGEKVFLECVQDMDHENMFWYRQDPGLGLRLIYFSYDVKMKEKGDIPEGYSVSREKKERFSLILESASTNQTSMYLCASRPGRSYEQYFGPGTRLTVT.

This clone was counted between two and nine times. The J gene is TRBJ1-1, the V gene TRBV2, with unresolved D. Germline-derived CDR1 and CDR2 are SNHLY and FYNNEI. The germline V and J ends were trimmed by 7 bases and 3 bases, with 12 bases remaining between them. This CDR3 has 13 amino acids. The CDR3 region has the DNA TGTGCCAGCACAGAAGTGGAGGACACTGAAGCTTTCTTT. It specifies CASTEVEDTEAFF.